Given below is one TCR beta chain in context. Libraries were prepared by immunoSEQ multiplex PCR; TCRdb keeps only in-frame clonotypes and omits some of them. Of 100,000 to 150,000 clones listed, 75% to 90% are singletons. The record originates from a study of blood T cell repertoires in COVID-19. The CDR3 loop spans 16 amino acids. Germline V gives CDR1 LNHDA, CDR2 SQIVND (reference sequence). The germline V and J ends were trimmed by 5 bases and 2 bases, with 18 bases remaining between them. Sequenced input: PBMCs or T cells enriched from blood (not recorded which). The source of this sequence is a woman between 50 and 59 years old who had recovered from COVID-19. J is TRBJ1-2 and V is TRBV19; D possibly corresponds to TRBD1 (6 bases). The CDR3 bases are TGTGCCAGTAGTGGCGCAACAGGGTTGGGGAACTATGGCTACACCTTC. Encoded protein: CASSGATGLGNYGYTF.